This passage covers 32 T cell receptor beta chains from one sample sequenced in a study of cytomegalovirus exposure and HLA in healthy donors. 13 Jbeta primers and 60 Vbeta primers were used for the PCR. Some clones are missing from TCRdb's copy, which holds only in-frame ones; the method was immunoSEQ multiplex PCR. The sample carries some 140,000 clones, about four fifths recorded once. Sequenced sample: PBMCs. The receptors derive from a man between 18 and 35 years old in good health and CMV-seronegative.

This chain links TRBV7-8 with TRBJ2-2; 15 bases map to TRBD2. This CDR3 is built from 16 residues. Germline V lookup: CDR1 SGHVS, CDR2 FQNEAQ. The ends lost 5 bases at V and 7 bases at J; junction bases unmatched: 5. CDR3 DNA sequence: TGTGCCAGCAGCGTCGGACTAGCGGGGGGGTTCGGGGAGCTGTTTTTT. Translation gives CASSVGLAGGFGELFF.

This chain joins TRBV4-1 and TRBJ2-7; 9 bases map to TRBD1. The V and J ends lost 1 base and 3 bases, in that order; junction bases with no gene match: 7. Germline CDR1 MGHRA, CDR2 YSYEKL. The CDR3 length is 16 residues. DNA of the CDR3: TGCGCCAGCAGCCAAGGGACAGGGGAGGCGGTCTACGAGCAGTACTTC. Amino acid sequence: CASSQGTGEAVYEQYF.

The chain has TRBV7-6 and TRBJ2-3, with 9 bases fitting TRBD2. V lost 5 bases, J lost 0 bases, and 6 bases stayed unmatched. Germline V gene data show CDR1 as SGHVS and CDR2 as FNYEAQ. This CDR3 spans 16 amino acids. CDR3 loop: CASSPGTSLSTDTQYF. DNA of the CDR3: TGTGCCAGCAGCCCAGGGACTAGCCTTAGCACAGATACGCAGTATTTT.

This clone was detected once. CDR3 nucleotide sequence: TGTGCTCTGGACAGCCCTGGGGGCTACACCTTC. Protein: CALDSPGGYTF. The rearrangement joins TRBV30 to TRBJ1-2; possibly TRBD1 for D (6 bases). The germline CDR1 and CDR2 sequences are GTSNPN and SVGIG (reference sequence). CDR3 size: 11 residues.

The V and J genes are TRBV10-3 and TRBJ1-5; 7 bases fit TRBD1. Germline CDR1 ENHRY, CDR2 SYGVKD. With V trimmed by 6 bases and J by 7 bases, 12 bases remained unmatched. This CDR3 has 15 residues. Here the CDR3 reads CAISPGQAPNQPQHF. The CDR3 nucleotides read TGTGCCATCAGCCCCGGACAGGCTCCAAACCAGCCCCAGCATTTT.

V gene TRBV2 combines with J gene TRBJ1-2; no definite D call. The CDR3 consists of 15 residues. V shed 7 bases and J shed 2 bases, with 17 bases lying between them. Per germline, CDR1 SNHLY and CDR2 FYNNEI. The CDR3 reads CASIKVLLRNYGYTF. CDR3 DNA sequence: TGTGCCAGCATTAAAGTACTGCTGAGAAACTATGGCTACACCTTC.

About this clone itself: The junction departs from germline at one end; a sequencing error may be responsible. J is TRBJ1-4 and V is TRBV7-9; possible D gene TRBD1, 5 bases. CDR1 is SEHNR, CDR2 FQNEAQ, per germline (reference sequence). This CDR3 has 17 residues. The DNA for the CDR3 is TGTTCCAGCAGCTTAGATACCCGAGGGGACTTTAATGAAAAACTGTTTTTT. Protein sequence: CSSSLDTRGDFNEKLFF. Full variable domain (outside the CDR3, taken from reference TRBV7-9 and TRBJ1-4): DTGVSQNPRHKITKRGQNVTFRCDPISEHNRLYWYRQTLGQGPEFLTYFQNEAQLEKSRLLSDRFSAERPKGSFSTLEIQRTEQGDSAMYLCSSSLDTRGDFNEKLFFGSGTQLSVL.

This clone appeared a single time. This likely comes from a read error, as the CDR3 has no conserved phenylalanine or tryptophan at its end. The rearrangement links TRBV19 to TRBJ1-2; 10 bases agree with TRBD1. CDR3 length: 16 residues. Trimming at V came to 0 bases and at J to 5 bases, leaving 6 bases not matched to a gene. Germline CDR1 LNHDA, CDR2 SQIVND (reference sequence). The CDR3 nucleotides are TGTGCCAGTAGTATAGAGGGGACAGGGGCGGCATATGGCTACACCCTC. Translation gives CASSIEGTGAAYGYTL.

The chain employs TRBV5-1 and TRBJ2-3; 12 bases map to TRBD2. Germline lookup yields CDR1 SGHRS and CDR2 YFSETQ. J gave up 9 bases and V 6 bases, and 8 bases lay outside the gene matches. The CDR3 has 14 amino acids. Here the CDR3 DNA reads TGCGCCAGCAAGGGTGTACTAGCGGGGGGCACGCAGTATTTT. Translated: CASKGVLAGGTQYF.

The chain links TRBV7-3 to TRBJ2-7; 8 nucleotides line up with TRBD1. Germline CDR1 and CDR2: SGHTA and FQGTGA. V trimming: 5 bases; J trimming: 2 bases; junction bases outside the gene matches: 5. This CDR3 comprises 14 residues. The CDR3 spells CASSPGRGPYEQYF. Written as DNA, the CDR3 is TGTGCCAGCAGCCCCGGCAGGGGGCCCTACGAGCAGTACTTC.

The CDR3 DNA is TGTGCCAGCAGTGAATACAGGGGGCTTGGAGAAAAACTGTTTTTT. Its protein product is CASSEYRGLGEKLFF. V usage is TRBV25-1 and J usage is TRBJ1-4; TRBD1 matches 8 bases. The CDR3 extends over 15 amino acids. Per the germline V gene, CDR1 is MGHDK and CDR2 is SYGVNS. J lost 8 bases, V lost 0 bases, and 5 bases had no gene match. Complete variable domain (other parts from reference TRBV25-1 and TRBJ1-4): EADIYQTPRYLVIGTGKKITLECSQTMGHDKMYWYQQDPGMELHLIHYSYGVNSTEKGDLSSESTVSRIRTEHFPLTLESARPSHTSQYLCASSEYRGLGEKLFFGSGTQLSVL.

V usage is TRBV19 and J usage is TRBJ2-1, with TRBD1 matching over 9 bases. The CDR3 loop spans 15 amino acids. From germline, CDR1 is LNHDA and CDR2 SQIVND (reference sequence). Losses at the gene ends were 6 bases for V and 3 bases for J; bases not matched to a gene: 6. The CDR3 loop is CASREDRGYYNEQFF. CDR3 coding DNA: TGTGCCAGTAGGGAAGACAGGGGGTACTACAATGAGCAGTTCTTC.

The sample holds a few counts of this clone. The chain joins TRBV6-1 to TRBJ2-7, with 8 bases lining up with TRBD1. Germline CDR1 and CDR2: MNHNS and SASEGT. The CDR3 sequence is 13 residues long. After removal of 6 bases from V and 5 bases from J, the junction contained 6 bases not matched to a gene. The chain's CDR3 is CASSWTGSHEQYV. For the CDR3, the DNA is TGTGCCAGCAGCTGGACAGGGTCCCACGAGCAGTACGTC.

This clone rates as medium-sized. The CDR3 sequence: CASSQDDSQNPATNEKLFF. CDR3 coding DNA: TGCGCCAGCAGCCAAGATGACAGCCAGAATCCTGCAACTAATGAAAAACTGTTTTTT. This rearrangement joins TRBV4-1 to TRBJ1-4, with D possibly being TRBD1 (5 bases). Germline lookup yields CDR1 MGHRA and CDR2 YSYEKL. The CDR3 extends over 19 amino acids. V lost 0 bases and J 0 bases, leaving 17 bases between the germline ends.

This clone has only one observation. This chain uses TRBV28 with TRBJ2-2; TRBD1 matches at 12 bases. Germline assignment: CDR1 MDHEN and CDR2 SYDVKM. Trimming removed 6 bases from V and 7 bases from J; junction bases left unmatched: 3. The CDR3 extends over 14 amino acids. The CDR3 DNA follows: TGTGCCAGCAGGGGACAGGGGGCATTCGGGGAGCTGTTTTTT. Translated, it gives CASRGQGAFGELFF.

This clone has just a few counts. This chain connects TRBV29-1 to TRBJ1-1; D is possibly TRBD1 (5 bases). The germline V gene has CDR1 SQVTM and CDR2 ANQGSEA. V gave up 4 bases and J gave up 6 bases, with 15 bases separating them. The CDR3 totals 13 residues. CDR3 coding DNA: TGCAGCGTTGTTCGGGGGACTGTGGCTGAAGCTTTCTTT. This encodes CSVVRGTVAEAFF.

The gene calls are TRBV7-9 and TRBJ2-1; 8 bases align to TRBD1. Germline CDR1 reads SEHNR; CDR2 reads FQNEAQ (reference sequence). J gave up 9 bases and V 2 bases, and 12 bases lay outside the gene matches. This CDR3 has 16 amino acids. The CDR3 loop reads CASSLRNRGIQGEQFF. The CDR3 DNA follows: TGTGCCAGCAGCTTACGGAACAGGGGGATACAGGGTGAGCAGTTCTTC.

The V call is TRBV18, the J call TRBJ1-6; D is perhaps TRBD1 (5 bases). Trimming removed 3 bases at V and 7 bases at J, with 13 bases between. Germline assignment: CDR1 KGHSH and CDR2 LQKENI. This CDR3 comprises 15 residues. The CDR3 region is CASSPDQGQNSPLHF. Here the CDR3 DNA reads TGTGCCAGCTCACCCGATCAGGGTCAGAATTCACCCCTCCACTTT. Using reference TRBV18 and TRBJ1-6 for the parts outside the CDR3, the full variable domain is NAGVMQNPRHLVRRRGQEARLRCSPMKGHSHVYWYRQLPEEGLKFMVYLQKENIIDESGMPKERFSAEFPKEGPSILRIQQVVRGDSAAYFCASSPDQGQNSPLHFGNGTRLTVT.

This sequence joins TRBV6-4 and TRBJ2-5, with 7 bases lining up with TRBD2. This CDR3 comprises 11 residues. The germline CDR1 and CDR2 sequences are MRHNA and SNTAGT. The trim removed 3 bases at V and 13 bases at J, leaving 5 bases unmatched. The DNA for the CDR3 is TGTGCCAGCAGTGAGGGGGGGTTGATGTACTTC. The encoded protein is CASSEGGLMYF.

This chain connects TRBV7-9 to TRBJ2-7; TRBD2 aligns across 7 bases. CDR1 and CDR2 (germline): SEHNR, FQNEAQ (reference sequence). The junction had 3 bases not matched to a gene; V was cut back by 3 bases and J by 7 bases. This CDR3 comprises 12 residues. The CDR3 coding sequence is TGTGCCAGCAGCTTTGGGAGGGAGGAGCAGTACTTC. Amino acids: CASSFGREEQYF.

The genes are TRBV4-1 and TRBJ2-5; 7 bases agree with TRBD1. Near its end, the DNA agrees better with TRBJ2-7, so the J call may be wrong. The germline gives CDR1 MGHRA, CDR2 YSYEKL. The CDR3 totals 15 residues. The CDR3, as DNA: TGCGCCAGCAGCCACCGGTGGGACAGCGAGTACGAGCAGTACTTC. Protein: CASSHRWDSEYEQYF.

V usage is TRBV7-2 and J usage is TRBJ1-5; 7 positions agree with TRBD1. Trimming at V came to 1 base and at J to 8 bases, leaving 5 bases not matched to a gene. Looked up from germline, CDR1 is SGHTA and CDR2 is FQGNSA. There are 14 residues in the CDR3. The CDR3 here is CASSLEEGAKPQHF. The CDR3 nucleotides read TGTGCCAGCAGCTTAGAGGAGGGGGCGAAGCCCCAGCATTTT.

The rearrangement joins TRBV7-9 to TRBJ2-2; TRBD2 matches 9 bases. CDR1 SEHNR and CDR2 FQNEAQ come from the germline V gene (reference sequence). The CDR3 extends over 15 amino acids. Germline trimming cut 5 bases from V and 4 bases from J; bases unmatched to any gene: 5. This CDR3 is CASSRSGGGTGELFF. CDR3 in DNA: TGTGCCAGCAGCCGTAGCGGGGGAGGCACCGGGGAGCTGTTTTTT.

The rearrangement joins TRBV28 to TRBJ1-3; D gene uncertain. This CDR3 is 15 amino acids long. Deletions cut 4 bases from V and 0 bases from J, with 10 bases between. Germline V gives CDR1 MDHEN, CDR2 SYDVKM. The CDR3 loop is CASSWELFSGNTIYF. The CDR3 DNA is TGTGCCAGCAGTTGGGAGTTATTCTCTGGAAACACCATATATTTT.

This clone was seen a handful of times. V is TRBV19 and J is TRBJ2-7; 10 bases are shared with TRBD1. J gave up 2 bases and V 4 bases, and 2 bases lay outside the gene matches. Germline V gene data show CDR1 as LNHDA and CDR2 as SQIVND (reference sequence). The CDR3 is 14 amino acids. The CDR3 DNA reads as TGTGCCAGTAGTACGGGACAGGGGACCTACGAGCAGTACTTC. Translation gives CASSTGQGTYEQYF.

V and J are TRBV10-3 and TRBJ1-2; D remains ambiguous. The CDR3 length is 13 residues. Germline CDR1 ENHRY, CDR2 SYGVKD. Trimming took 9 bases from V and 0 from J, leaving 11 bases between them. DNA of the CDR3: TGTGCCATTTCCGGGTTACCTAACTATGGCTACACCTTC. It yields the protein CAISGLPNYGYTF.

V usage is TRBV7-9 and J usage is TRBJ1-1; 7 nucleotides line up with TRBD1. V lost 5 bases and J lost 0; bases outside the gene matches: 6. Germline V lookup: CDR1 SEHNR, CDR2 FQNEAQ (reference sequence). The CDR3 runs to 15 residues. The CDR3 protein is CASSTVTGLNTEAFF. The CDR3 region has the DNA TGTGCCAGCAGCACTGTGACAGGGCTGAACACTGAAGCTTTCTTT.

This chain links TRBV7-2 with TRBJ2-3; unclear D gene. The CDR3 spans 12 residues. The germline CDR1 and CDR2 sequences are SGHTA and FQGNSA. Trimming removed 5 bases at V and 2 bases at J, with 5 bases between. For the CDR3, the DNA is TGTGCCAGCAGCCGTTCCACAGATACGCAGTATTTT. Encoded protein: CASSRSTDTQYF.

CDR3 sequence reads: CASSDITEAFF. CDR3 coding DNA: TGTGCCAGCAGTGATATCACTGAAGCTTTCTTT. The chain is built from TRBV2 and TRBJ1-1, with no clear D. Germline CDR1 is SNHLY and CDR2 is FYNNEI. The length of the CDR3 is 11 residues. Trimming took off 3 bases at V and 4 bases at J, with 3 bases between the two ends.

V and J are TRBV7-3 and TRBJ2-6, with D possibly TRBD1 on 6 matching bases. Trimming stripped 5 bases from V and 4 bases from J, with 15 bases between. The CDR3 has 16 amino acids. The germline gives CDR1 SGHTA, CDR2 FQGTGA. CDR3 protein: CASSKRAGAGANVLTF. The CDR3 DNA reads as TGTGCCAGCAGCAAAAGGGCAGGGGCCGGGGCCAACGTCCTGACTTTC. The full variable domain, in which reference TRBV7-3 and TRBJ2-6 provide the parts outside the CDR3, is GAGVSQTPSNKVTEKGKYVELRCDPISGHTALYWYRQSLGQGPEFLIYFQGTGAADDSGLPNDRFFAVRPEGSVSTLKIQRTERGDSAVYLCASSKRAGAGANVLTFGAGSRLTVL.

V usage is TRBV5-3 and J usage is TRBJ1-5; no firm D call. TRBV5-3 is flagged as an ORF with uncertain function. The CDR3 is made up of 14 amino acids. V lost 0 bases to trimming and J lost 7 bases, with 11 bases between them. CDR3 sequence (DNA): TGTGCCAGAAGCTTGGTATTTTCGGTACAGCCCCAGCATTTT. As protein: CARSLVFSVQPQHF.

This chain uses TRBV29-1 with TRBJ2-1, with 8 bases identical to TRBD2. The CDR3 sequence is 15 residues long. V was pared by 6 bases and J by 0 bases, with 7 bases of the junction left unmatched. CDR1 and CDR2 (germline): SQVTM, ANQGSEA. The CDR3 region is CSVLIGLASYNEQFF. The CDR3 region has the DNA TGCAGCGTCCTTATTGGACTAGCCTCCTACAATGAGCAGTTCTTC.